This TCR beta chain derives from a study of blood T cell repertoires in COVID-19. Study information: Nucleic acid was either cDNA or gDNA, and it came from T cells, B-cell-depleted T cells, or PBMCs.

Only in-frame clones appear in the TCRdb table, and some are missing; sequencing was by immunoSEQ multiplex PCR. The sample yields some 50,000 clones, around 87% seen once. This CDR3 has 14 amino acids. Trimming stripped 3 bases from V and 8 bases from J, with 12 bases between. Germline values: CDR1 SGHRS, CDR2 YFSETQ. The receptor was isolated from a man aged 35-49 years with active COVID-19. The sequenced sample was peripheral blood. The chain carries TRBV5-1 and TRBJ1-6; possible D gene TRBD1, 5 bases. The CDR3 here is CASSWAGRDSPLHF. The CDR3 DNA reads as TGCGCCAGCAGCTGGGCAGGGAGGGATTCACCCCTCCACTTT.